The 18 T cell receptor beta chains in this list originate from one sample, sequenced in a study of preoperative IRX-2 immunotherapy in early breast cancer. Noted treatment: preoperative locoregional IRX-2 cytokine immunotherapy. The data were produced by immunoSEQ multiplex PCR, yet TCRdb's version contains in-frame clones alone and is incomplete. Of fewer than 25,000 clones in the sample, around 85% were seen once. This material consisted of lymph node tissue, taken after IRX-2 immunotherapy. The receptor source for this set is a human donor with breast cancer.

The genes are TRBV10-2 and TRBJ2-3; 7 bases line up with TRBD2. The CDR3 totals 13 residues. The junction had 4 bases not matched to a gene; V was cut back by 6 bases and J by 4 bases. Germline assignment: CDR1 WSHSY and CDR2 SAAADI. This chain's CDR3 is CASRVAGADTQYF. The CDR3 nucleotides read TGCGCCAGCAGGGTGGCGGGGGCAGATACGCAGTATTTT.

This clone was counted a few times. The chain has TRBV30 and TRBJ1-4; no clear D. Germline V gene data show CDR1 as GTSNPN and CDR2 as SVGIG (reference sequence). The CDR3 length is 14 residues. The V and J ends lost 5 bases and 3 bases respectively, with 13 bases between them. The CDR3 loop reads CAWGKYPPNEKLFF. The CDR3 nucleotides are TGTGCCTGGGGGAAGTATCCACCTAATGAAAAACTGTTTTTT.

The rearrangement uses TRBV15 and TRBJ1-4; TRBD1 might be the D (6 bases). The germline CDR1 and CDR2 sequences are LNHNV and YYDKDF (reference sequence). CDR3 length: 15 amino acids. V was clipped by 3 bases and J by 0 bases, with 8 bases between them. The CDR3 nucleotides are TGTGCCACCAGCAGTCCAGGGGCAACTAATGAAAAACTGTTTTTT. It yields the protein CATSSPGATNEKLFF.

This clone showed up just a few times. This chain connects TRBV19 to TRBJ1-5, with 7 bases that match TRBD1. The CDR3 loop spans 15 amino acids. CDR1 and CDR2 from the germline V gene are LNHDA and SQIVND (reference sequence). The V and J ends lost 7 bases and 5 bases, in that order; junction bases with no gene match: 11. CDR3 loop: CASTLIQGRDQPQHF. Here the CDR3 DNA reads TGTGCCAGTACGTTAATACAGGGGAGAGATCAGCCCCAGCATTTT.

The rearrangement joins TRBV30 to TRBJ2-7; no clear D gene. The CDR3 spans 12 residues. CDR1 is GTSNPN, CDR2 SVGIG, per germline (reference sequence). V was trimmed by 0 bases and J by 9 bases, leaving 12 bases between them. The CDR3 nucleotides are TGTGCCTGGAGTGTACCCCGTATAGGGCAGTACTTC. Translating it yields CAWSVPRIGQYF.

The chain links TRBV18 to TRBJ2-2, with 7 bases fitting TRBD1. The CDR3 runs 15 residues. The germline gives CDR1 KGHSH, CDR2 LQKENI. The ends lost 1 base at V and 3 bases at J; junction bases unmatched: 2. The CDR3 region has the DNA TGTGCCAGCTCACCACGACAGGGCTACACCGGGGAGCTGTTTTTT. Amino acid sequence: CASSPRQGYTGELFF. The variable domain in full, completed from reference TRBV18 and TRBJ2-2, reads NAGVMQNPRHLVRRRGQEARLRCSPMKGHSHVYWYRQLPEEGLKFMVYLQKENIIDESGMPKERFSAEFPKEGPSILRIQQVVRGDSAAYFCASSPRQGYTGELFFGEGSRLTVL.

The rearrangement joins TRBV18 to TRBJ2-3; no clear D. Trimming pared 0 bases from V and 0 bases from J, leaving 7 bases between. The germline CDR1 and CDR2 sequences are KGHSH and LQKENI. The CDR3 runs 15 residues. DNA for the CDR3: TGTGCCAGCTCACCACCGGTTACTAGCACAGATACGCAGTATTTT. It specifies CASSPPVTSTDTQYF.

V is TRBV19 and J is TRBJ1-1, with 7 bases fitting TRBD1. Losses at the gene ends were 6 bases for V and 4 bases for J; bases not matched to a gene: 2. CDR3 length: 12 amino acids. Germline values: CDR1 LNHDA, CDR2 SQIVND (reference sequence). The CDR3 nucleotides read TGTGCCAGTAGCGGACAGGTCACTGAAGCTTTCTTT. Its translation: CASSGQVTEAFF.

The V gene is TRBV11-3, the J gene TRBJ1-6; maybe TRBD1 (5 bases). Germline CDR1 and CDR2: SGHNT and YENEEA. The CDR3 is 14 amino acids. V was clipped by 4 bases and J by 7 bases, with 11 bases between them. CDR3 sequence reads: CASSSRDPNSPLHF. The CDR3 bases are TGTGCCAGCAGCTCCAGGGACCCGAATTCACCCCTCCACTTT.

This clone appeared a single time. The chain has TRBV6-8 and TRBJ2-7; unclear D gene. Germline CDR1 reads MNHGY; CDR2 reads SAAAGT. Trimming left V 2 bases short and J 1 base short, with 6 bases between. CDR3 length: 13 amino acids. In nucleotides, the CDR3 is TGTGCCAGCAGTTACAGAATTTCCTACGAGCAGTACTTC. It translates to CASSYRISYEQYF.

The rearrangement links TRBV6-8 to TRBJ2-3; D possibly matches TRBD1 or TRBD2 (5 bases each). CDR1 and CDR2 from the germline V gene are MNHGY and SAAAGT. V was pared by 5 bases and J by 6 bases, with 12 bases between. The CDR3 sequence is 13 residues long. CDR3: CASSPYEGDTQYF. CDR3 DNA sequence: TGTGCCAGCAGTCCTTATGAGGGGGATACGCAGTATTTT.

V gene TRBV29-1 combines with J gene TRBJ1-1, with 10 bases lining up with TRBD1. The CDR3 sequence is 13 residues long. V dropped 8 bases and J dropped 5; count of bases not matched to a gene: 8. CDR1 is SQVTM, CDR2 ANQGSEA, per germline. The CDR3 protein is CSHSDRGLTEAFF. In DNA, the CDR3 is TGCAGCCACTCTGACAGGGGGCTTACTGAAGCTTTCTTT.

The chain links TRBV23-1 to TRBJ2-5; 9 bases align to TRBD1. TRBV23-1 is classed as an ORF, of uncertain function. V trimming: 7 bases; J trimming: 3 bases; junction bases outside the gene matches: 12. The CDR3 sequence is 16 residues long. CDR3 DNA: TGCGCCAGCACCGACCTTAAAAGGACAGGGGAAGAGACCCAGTACTTC. Amino acid sequence: CASTDLKRTGEETQYF.

The chain couples TRBV28 to TRBJ1-1; perhaps TRBD1 as D (6 bases). This CDR3 contains 18 residues. Trimming shortened V by 6 bases and J by 0 bases, and 23 bases separated the two germline ends. Looked up from germline, CDR1 is MDHEN and CDR2 is SYDVKM. This CDR3 reads CASRTWTVTEAMNTEAFF. CDR3 sequence (DNA): TGTGCCAGCAGGACCTGGACAGTAACTGAGGCGATGAACACTGAAGCTTTCTTT.

The genes are TRBV18 and TRBJ2-3; D remains unclear. The CDR3 contains 14 residues. V lost 0 bases and J lost 2, with 6 bases in between. From germline, CDR1 is KGHSH and CDR2 LQKENI. The CDR3 DNA reads TGTGCCAGCTCACCACCGGGGTCCACAGATACGCAGTATTTT. Amino acid sequence: CASSPPGSTDTQYF.

The chain recombines TRBV30 with TRBJ1-2; D is unresolved. Germline CDR1 is GTSNPN and CDR2 is SVGIG (reference sequence). The V gene lost 1 base and the J gene lost 10 bases, with 10 bases spanning the gap. CDR3 length: 11 amino acids. The CDR3 coding sequence is TGTGCCTGGAGTGGACTGGGTGACTACACCTTC. Translating gives CAWSGLGDYTF.

The chain employs TRBV29-1 and TRBJ1-2, with a tentative D call TRBD1 (6 bases). V was pared by 1 base and J by 1 base, with 10 bases between. Per germline, CDR1 SQVTM and CDR2 ANQGSEA. The CDR3 is made up of 14 amino acids. CDR3 nucleotide sequence: TGCAGCGTTGAAGTAGAGGGGGTTAACTATGGCTACACCTTC. Protein: CSVEVEGVNYGYTF. The complete variable domain, with remaining parts taken from reference TRBV29-1 and TRBJ1-2, reads SAVISQKPSRDICQRGTSLTIQCQVDSQVTMMFWYRQQPGQSLTLIATANQGSEATYESGFVIDKFPISRPNLTFSTLTVSNMSPEDSSIYLCSVEVEGVNYGYTFGSGTRLTVV.

This rearrangement joins TRBV5-1 to TRBJ2-1; 14 bases are a match to TRBD2. The CDR3 sequence is 15 residues long. Germline CDR1 reads SGHRS; CDR2 reads YFSETQ. The trim removed 3 bases at V and 7 bases at J, leaving 3 bases unmatched. The CDR3 loop is CASSWGTSGSNEQFF. As DNA, the CDR3 is TGCGCCAGCAGCTGGGGGACTAGCGGGAGTAATGAGCAGTTCTTC.